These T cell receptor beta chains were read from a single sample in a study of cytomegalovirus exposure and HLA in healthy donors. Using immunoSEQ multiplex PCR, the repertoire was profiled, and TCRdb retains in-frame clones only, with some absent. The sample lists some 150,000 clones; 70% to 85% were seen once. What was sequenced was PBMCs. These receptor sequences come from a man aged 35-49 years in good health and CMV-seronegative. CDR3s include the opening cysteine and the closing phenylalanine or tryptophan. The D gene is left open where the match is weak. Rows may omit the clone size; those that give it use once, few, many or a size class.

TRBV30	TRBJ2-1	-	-	TGTGCCTGGACAGGGGGAGGCAATGAGCAGTTCTTC	CAWTGGGNEQFF
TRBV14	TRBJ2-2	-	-	TGTGCCAGCAGCCAAACCACGGGACAAAACACCGGGGAGCTGTTTTTT	CASSQTTGQNTGELFF
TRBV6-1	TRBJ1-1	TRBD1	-	TGTGCCAGCACCCGGGACAGCATGAACACTGAAGCTTTCTTT	CASTRDSMNTEAFF
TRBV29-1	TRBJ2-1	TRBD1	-	TGCAGCGTTGAGGGACAGGGGGAGCAAAATGAGCAGTTCTTC	CSVEGQGEQNEQFF
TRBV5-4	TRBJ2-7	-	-	TGTGCCAGCAGCCCTCGACAGGATGGTTACGAGCAGTACTTC	CASSPRQDGYEQYF
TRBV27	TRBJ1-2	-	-	TGTGCCAGCAGTTTATACTGGACGCAGGGTGGAGGCTACACCTTC	CASSLYWTQGGGYTF
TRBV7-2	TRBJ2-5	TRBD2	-	TGTGCCAGCAGCGGTCAGGGCGGGGGGGCCTGGGAGACCCAGTACTTC	CASSGQGGGAWETQYF
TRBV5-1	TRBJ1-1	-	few	TGCGCCAGCAGCTTCGGCACTGAAGCTTTCTTT	CASSFGTEAFF
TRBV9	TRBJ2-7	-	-	TGTGCCAGCAGCGTAGGAGGAGACTCCTACGAGCAGTACTTC	CASSVGGDSYEQYF
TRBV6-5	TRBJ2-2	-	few	TGTGCCAGCAGCCGGGAGACCGGGGAGCTGTTTTTT	CASSRETGELFF
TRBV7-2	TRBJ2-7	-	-	TGTGCCAGCAGCTTAGGTCTGGCCGCTCTCGAGCAGTACTTC	CASSLGLAALEQYF
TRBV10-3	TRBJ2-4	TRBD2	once	TGTGCCATCAGTGAGTCGACTAGCGGGGGGATCGGCAAAAACATTCAGTACTTC	CAISESTSGGIGKNIQYF
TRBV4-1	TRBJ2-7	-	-	TGCGCCAGCAGCCAACGATCGGGGCTAGCGTACGAGCAGTACTTC	CASSQRSGLAYEQYF
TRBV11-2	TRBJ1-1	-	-	TGTGCCAGCAGCTTAGGTCCCAGGAACACTGAAGCTTTCTTT	CASSLGPRNTEAFF
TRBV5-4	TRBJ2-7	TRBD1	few	TGTGCCAGCAGCTTTGTTGGACAGGGGGCTGGTAAGCAGTACTTC	CASSFVGQGAGKQYF